This T cell receptor beta chain is drawn from a study of T-cell reconstitution after alpha-beta-depleted transplantation in children (TCRdb year 2016). About the full investigation: Using TCR repertoire profiling, the study quantitatively followed how T-cell immune reconstitution unfolded in children after TCRalphabeta/CD19-depleted allogeneic hematopoietic cell transplantation.

The method was PCR. For sequencing, an Illumina HiSeq 2500 was employed. TCR libraries were prepared with molecular barcoding, using unique molecular identifiers to normalize TCRbeta repertoire quantification. TCRdb's own reprocessing of the public reads used fastp at Q25 and MiXCR and kept productive beta chains. When rows share a CDR3 protein, they turn into one entry using the most common DNA and genes. Across this sample there are about 480,000 distinct CDR3 sequences, with around an eighth seen only once. The top ten hold about 5% of the sample. This clonotype came up a few times. Its antigen is unknown. Qualities for individual bases were not recorded, and no much larger clone is one base off. From the germline V gene, CDR1 is SGHDT and CDR2 is YYEEEE. Clipping removes 4 bases from V and 0 bases from J, with 5 as the unmatched junction base count. Counted from cysteine to phenylalanine, this CDR3 has 16 amino acids. The sequence is cut down to CDR3 DNA, 48 bases in frame from base 1.

The sequence was obtained from a human donor who donated a stem cell graft to a child with combined immunodeficiency. Sample: PBMCs from the stem cell graft donor, taken from the stem cell graft. The rearrangement combines TRBV5-6 with TRBJ2-7; 12 central nucleotides agree with TRBD2. The CDR3 protein sequence reads: CASSGGTSGPSYEQYF. Here is the DNA: TGTGCCAGCAGCGGAGGGACTAGCGGGCCCTCCTACGAGCAGTACTTC.